Listed below are T cell receptor beta chains from one sample, sequenced in a study of T cell clones after liver transplantation. Sequencing used immunoSEQ multiplex PCR; TCRdb keeps in-frame clones, though not all of them. This repertoire shows more than 95,000 clones, about nine tenths found once; its top ten account for approximately 0.88%. This specimen consisted of CD4+ T cells from blood, obtained 12 months after liver transplant. Receptors were obtained from a human patient who received a liver transplant. The graft donor may be the source of some T cells. Each CDR3 is given with its conserved first and last residue. The order of the fields is D gene, clone size, V gene, J gene, CDR3 DNA, CDR3 protein. D genes are given only for firm matches. For some rows the clone size is stated as once, few or many, or as a class when expanded; others skip it.

D: .; size: .; V: TRBV9; J: TRBJ2-1; DNA: TGTGCCAGCAGCGAGGGGGGGCTAGCGATGGACAATGAGCAGTTCTTC; CDR3: CASSEGGLAMDNEQFF
D: TRBD1; size: .; V: TRBV5-1; J: TRBJ2-1; DNA: TGCGCCAGCAGGCCGGGACAGGGCTCCTACAATGAGCAGTTCTTC; CDR3: CASRPGQGSYNEQFF
D: .; size: .; V: TRBV11-2; J: TRBJ1-1; DNA: TGTGCCAGCAGCTTAATGGTTGGTGAAGCTTTCTTT; CDR3: CASSLMVGEAFF
D: TRBD1; size: .; V: TRBV5-1; J: TRBJ2-7; DNA: TGCGCCAGCAGCTTGGGGACAGGGGTCCCCTACGAGCAGTACTTC; CDR3: CASSLGTGVPYEQYF
D: TRBD2; size: .; V: TRBV5-4; J: TRBJ2-3; DNA: TGTGCCAGCAGCGGATACCTAGCGGGAGGGGCAGATACGCAGTATTTT; CDR3: CASSGYLAGGADTQYF
D: .; size: few; V: TRBV4-3; J: TRBJ2-7; DNA: TGCGCCAGCAGCCAAGATTGGCCCGGGTACGAGCAGTACTTC; CDR3: CASSQDWPGYEQYF
D: TRBD1; size: .; V: TRBV6-1; J: TRBJ1-1; DNA: TGTGCCAGCAGCGGCCAGGGGGGTTGGATCACTGAAGCTTTCTTT; CDR3: CASSGQGGWITEAFF
D: .; size: .; V: TRBV28; J: TRBJ2-5; DNA: TGTGCCAGCAGTTTAGAAACAACCCAGTACTTC; CDR3: CASSLETTQYF
D: .; size: .; V: TRBV28; J: TRBJ2-7; DNA: TGTGCCAGCTTTAAGGGCGGCGGACCCTACGAGCAGTACTTC; CDR3: CASFKGGGPYEQYF
D: TRBD2; size: .; V: TRBV5-1; J: TRBJ2-5; DNA: TGCGCCAGCAGCCTACTAGCGGGAGGAGAAGAGACCCAGTACTTC; CDR3: CASSLLAGGEETQYF
D: .; size: .; V: TRBV5-1; J: TRBJ2-3; DNA: TGCGCCAGCAGCCGCTTCAGCAGCACAGATACGCAGTATTTT; CDR3: CASSRFSSTDTQYF
D: .; size: .; V: TRBV2; J: TRBJ1-1; DNA: TGTGCCAGCAGTGAAGACAGGAACACTGAAGCTTTCTTT; CDR3: CASSEDRNTEAFF
D: .; size: once; V: TRBV25-1; J: TRBJ1-3; DNA: TGTGCCAGCAGTGACTTCCGGGGGACTGGAAACACCATATATTTT; CDR3: CASSDFRGTGNTIYF
D: .; size: few; V: TRBV19; J: TRBJ1-4; DNA: TGTGCCAGTAGTAGACAGAGCCAGAATGAAAAACTGTTTTTT; CDR3: CASSRQSQNEKLFF
D: .; size: once; V: TRBV5-1; J: TRBJ1-1; DNA: TGCGCCAGCAGCTTGTCGTCCAAGTCTGAAGCTTTCTTT; CDR3: CASSLSSKSEAFF
D: TRBD2; size: .; V: TRBV10-2; J: TRBJ2-1; DNA: TGCGCCAGCAGTGAGTCTCAAAGACTAGCGGGAGTATTATATGAGCAGTTCTTC; CDR3: CASSESQRLAGVLYEQFF
D: TRBD2; size: .; V: TRBV11-2; J: TRBJ2-7; DNA: TGTGCCAGCAGCTTAGGACTAGCGAATACCTACGAGCAGTACTTC; CDR3: CASSLGLANTYEQYF
D: .; size: .; V: TRBV7-7; J: TRBJ2-2; DNA: TGTGCCAGCAGCTTAGAGCTCGGCACTAGCAATTGGAACACCGGGGAGCTGTTTTTT; CDR3: CASSLELGTSNWNTGELFF
D: TRBD1; size: .; V: TRBV5-1; J: TRBJ2-3; DNA: TGCGCCAGCAGCTCGGACAGGGGGGTAGATACGCAGTATTTT; CDR3: CASSSDRGVDTQYF
D: TRBD1; size: medium-sized; V: TRBV5-4; J: TRBJ1-1; DNA: TGTGCCAGCAGCCTCGGGACAGGGGCTCGGGAGGAAGCTTTCTTT; CDR3: CASSLGTGAREEAFF
D: .; size: .; V: TRBV11-2; J: TRBJ2-2; DNA: TGTGCCAGCAGCTTCCGGACCACCGGCGGGGAGCTGTTTTTT; CDR3: CASSFRTTGGELFF
D: .; size: .; V: TRBV19; J: TRBJ2-7; DNA: TGTGCCAGTAGTATTACAGCGAACTACGAGCAGTACTTC; CDR3: CASSITANYEQYF
D: TRBD2; size: .; V: TRBV5-6; J: TRBJ2-1; DNA: TGTGCCAGCAGCTCGCTAGCGGGAGGGCCCTGGGAGCAGTTCTTC; CDR3: CASSSLAGGPWEQFF
D: .; size: .; V: TRBV29-1; J: TRBJ2-5; DNA: TGCAGCGTGGAAGATGCGTTTACCCAAGAGACCCAGTACTTC; CDR3: CSVEDAFTQETQYF
D: .; size: .; V: TRBV6-5; J: TRBJ2-7; DNA: TGTGCCAGCGCCAGGAACGAGCAGTACTTC; CDR3: CASARNEQYF
D: TRBD1; size: .; V: TRBV27; J: TRBJ2-1; DNA: TGTGCCAGCAGTCAAGTAACAGGGGGTGAGCAGTTCTTC; CDR3: CASSQVTGGEQFF
D: .; size: .; V: TRBV7-2; J: TRBJ2-7; DNA: TGTGCCAGCAGCTTAGTGGGCGGGACCTACGAGCAGTACTTC; CDR3: CASSLVGGTYEQYF
D: .; size: .; V: TRBV29-1; J: TRBJ1-2; DNA: TGCAGCGTTGACTCCGACGGGGAAGGTGACTATGGCTACACCTTC; CDR3: CSVDSDGEGDYGYTF
D: .; size: once; V: TRBV25-1; J: TRBJ1-1; DNA: TGTGCCAGCAGTGACGGTGTCACTGAAGCTTTCTTT; CDR3: CASSDGVTEAFF
D: .; size: few; V: TRBV19; J: TRBJ1-2; DNA: TGTGCCAGTAGTATAGCCCATCGGGGGCACTATGGCTACACCTTC; CDR3: CASSIAHRGHYGYTF
D: .; size: few; V: TRBV5-1; J: TRBJ1-2; DNA: TGCGCCAGCAGCTTGGCACAGGGTGATGGCTACACCTTC; CDR3: CASSLAQGDGYTF
D: .; size: .; V: TRBV5-1; J: TRBJ2-7; DNA: TGCGCCAGCAGTTTTGACAGGACCTACGAGCAGTACTTC; CDR3: CASSFDRTYEQYF
D: .; size: .; V: TRBV6-1; J: TRBJ1-1; DNA: TGTGCCAGCAGTGCTGGGGTGAACACTGAAGCTTTCTTT; CDR3: CASSAGVNTEAFF
D: .; size: .; V: TRBV2; J: TRBJ2-4; DNA: TGTGCCAGCAGTACGAGTAGAGAAAACATTCAGTACTTC; CDR3: CASSTSRENIQYF
D: .; size: .; V: TRBV27; J: TRBJ2-7; DNA: TGTGCCAGCAGTAAACAGGGCTCCTACGAGCAGTACTTC; CDR3: CASSKQGSYEQYF
D: .; size: once; V: TRBV28; J: TRBJ2-1; DNA: TGTGCCAGCACCCAGCAGTCCTACAATGAGCAGTTCTTC; CDR3: CASTQQSYNEQFF
D: .; size: few; V: TRBV7-7; J: TRBJ2-2; DNA: TGTGCCAGCAGCTCTAGCGTGCTCCGGGGCGCCGGGGAGCTGTTTTTT; CDR3: CASSSSVLRGAGELFF
D: .; size: .; V: TRBV5-1; J: TRBJ2-1; DNA: TGCGCCAGCAGCCGCCCAGGAGCGGATGAGCAGTTCTTC; CDR3: CASSRPGADEQFF
D: .; size: .; V: TRBV9; J: TRBJ2-7; DNA: TGTGCCAGCAGCGTAGAGGAGGGGGAGTACGAGCAGTACTTC; CDR3: CASSVEEGEYEQYF
D: TRBD2; size: .; V: TRBV7-9; J: TRBJ2-7; DNA: TGTGCCAGCAGCTTAGGGAAGGGACTAGCATTCCACGAGCAGTACTTC; CDR3: CASSLGKGLAFHEQYF
D: .; size: .; V: TRBV27; J: TRBJ2-3; DNA: TGTGCCAGCAGTTTAACTGATCGAATGACAGATACGCAGTATTTT; CDR3: CASSLTDRMTDTQYF
D: .; size: .; V: TRBV6-6; J: TRBJ1-3; DNA: TGTGCCAGCAGTAAGGGGTCCTCCTCTGGAAACACCATATATTTT; CDR3: CASSKGSSSGNTIYF
D: TRBD1; size: .; V: TRBV7-2; J: TRBJ2-7; DNA: TGTGCCAGCAGCCGTGACAGGGCCGAGCAGTACTTC; CDR3: CASSRDRAEQYF
D: TRBD2; size: .; V: TRBV18; J: TRBJ2-5; DNA: TGTGCCAGCTCACCACGTGTTAGCGGGAGCCAACGAGGGGAGACCCAGTACTTC; CDR3: CASSPRVSGSQRGETQYF
D: TRBD2; size: .; V: TRBV7-9; J: TRBJ2-2; DNA: TGTGCCAGCAGTCGGACTAGCGTGAACACCGGGGAGCTGTTTTTT; CDR3: CASSRTSVNTGELFF
D: TRBD1; size: .; V: TRBV6-1; J: TRBJ1-2; DNA: TGTGCCAGCAGGGAGACAGGGGGAGGCTATGGCTACACCTTC; CDR3: CASRETGGGYGYTF
D: TRBD1; size: .; V: TRBV11-1; J: TRBJ2-3; DNA: TGTGCCAGCAGCTTAGGGACAGGGTTGTCGACAGATACGCAGTATTTT; CDR3: CASSLGTGLSTDTQYF
D: .; size: .; V: TRBV29-1; J: TRBJ1-5; DNA: TGCAGCGTCATCCCTATGGGTAGCAATCAGCCCCAGCATTTT; CDR3: CSVIPMGSNQPQHF
D: .; size: .; V: TRBV7-9; J: TRBJ1-2; DNA: TGTGCCAGCAGCGAACTACCCGGGAACTATGGCTACACCTTC; CDR3: CASSELPGNYGYTF
D: .; size: few; V: TRBV7-9; J: TRBJ1-1; DNA: TGTGCCAGCAGCGACCTCACACGGAACACTGAAGCTTTCTTT; CDR3: CASSDLTRNTEAFF
D: .; size: .; V: TRBV2; J: TRBJ2-7; DNA: TGTGCCAGCAGGGCTACCCAGGGATACCTCTACGAGCAGTACTTC; CDR3: CASRATQGYLYEQYF
D: .; size: .; V: TRBV6-5; J: TRBJ1-1; DNA: TGTGCCAGCAGTTACCTTTGGCTGAGTACTGAAGCTTTCTTT; CDR3: CASSYLWLSTEAFF
D: TRBD1; size: .; V: TRBV7-6; J: TRBJ1-5; DNA: TGTGCCAGCAGCAAAAGGACAGGTAGCAATCAGCCCCAGCATTTT; CDR3: CASSKRTGSNQPQHF
D: .; size: .; V: TRBV7-9; J: TRBJ1-1; DNA: TGTGCCAGCAGCTTGCTACAGTCGGCTTTCTTT; CDR3: CASSLLQSAFF
D: TRBD2; size: .; V: TRBV28; J: TRBJ2-2; DNA: TGTGCCAGCAGTGACCTGGCGCAACTAGCGGGAGCCGGGAACACCGGGGAGCTGTTTTTT; CDR3: CASSDLAQLAGAGNTGELFF
D: TRBD1; size: .; V: TRBV11-3; J: TRBJ2-3; DNA: TGTGCCAGCAGCATCCTCGGACAGGCCCAAGATACGCAGTATTTT; CDR3: CASSILGQAQDTQYF
D: TRBD2; size: .; V: TRBV5-8; J: TRBJ2-1; DNA: TGTGCCAGCAGCGGACTAGCGGGAATGAATGAGCAGTTCTTC; CDR3: CASSGLAGMNEQFF
D: .; size: once; V: TRBV19; J: TRBJ1-3; DNA: TGTGCCAGTCCTCCCCCCTCTGGAAACACCATATATTTT; CDR3: CASPPPSGNTIYF
D: .; size: .; V: TRBV5-4; J: TRBJ1-4; DNA: TGTGCCAGCAGCTTGGGCAGGGAGGGTGAAAAACTGTTTTTT; CDR3: CASSLGREGEKLFF
D: .; size: .; V: TRBV5-1; J: TRBJ1-1; DNA: TGCGCCAGCAGTCAAGGGACACGGGTAACTGAAGCTTTCTTT; CDR3: CASSQGTRVTEAFF